This TCR beta chain comes out of a study of T cells in Graves' hyperthyroidism and ophthalmopathy (dated by TCRdb to 2018 to 2020). About the full investigation: Peripheral blood was sampled at the time of initial diagnosis, prior to any treatment. The study also compared thyroid tissue and blood T-cell repertoires from a handful of Graves' hyperthyroidism patients. Prospective prediction of ophthalmopathy was tested in an independent validation cohort consisting of 18 hyperthyroidism patients and over 15 patients who later progressed to ophthalmopathy. To identify distinguishing TCR V-J signatures, a discovery cohort of 95 to 100 patients was used, comprising 40 to 45 with Graves' ophthalmopathy and some 60 with stable Graves' hyperthyroidism. The paper reports TCR Vbeta CDR3 sequencing of some 140 peripheral blood samples: approximately 41 ophthalmopathy, 70 to 85 hyperthyroidism and approximately 17 progressor patients. The approximately 90 discovery patients were divided at random into training and test sets in a 7:3 ratio. After blood sampling, hyperthyroidism patients were treated with methimazole at a starting dose of 30 mg daily, and ophthalmopathy patients were treated with high-dose intravenous methylprednisolone.

Amplification of TCR beta CDR3 regions was carried out from RNA transcripts. The first round of RT-PCR for the TCR CDR3 was performed with the HTBI primer set and the Qiagen OneStep RT-PCR kit. A second multiplex PCR round built the libraries, followed by size selection and purification. Sequencing of the libraries was done on an Illumina HiSeq2000 using paired-end 100 bp reads. On the authors' methods: SOAPnuke was used to process the raw data, throwing out any read that contained adapters or uncalled bases, had a mean Phred below 15, or lacked an exact constant-primer or identifier match. High-quality paired reads were merged with COPE v1.2.5, and unique nucleotide sequences were defined as clonotypes. MiTCR v1.1 was used to align clonotypes to the IMGT TRBV, TRBD and TRBJ reference segments. Analysis was restricted to V-J combinations with a frequency above 0.0001, which covered 99% to 99.2% of repertoires. The TCS score was defined as the ratio of F50 (clonal expansion) to E x V (chaos), calculated using BLOSUM62-based TCRdist between CDR3 peptides within each V-J. Welch's t-statistics and random forest reduced around 520 V-J features to some 14, which were used in a naive Bayes classifier (R e1071). The public reads were reanalyzed by TCRdb: fastp trimming at Q25, MiXCR alignment, in-frame beta chains only. Every distinct CDR3 protein forms one entry, paired with its most common genes and DNA. The V and J calls were determined by TCRdb, not by the authors. Present in this sample are around 240,000 distinct CDR3 sequences, over 15% of which were seen just once. The ten largest account for 25% to 30% of the sample.

The research as a whole found: No statistical method was used to fix the sample size in advance, and group allocation was not hidden from the investigators. Most expanded thyroid clonotypes (frequency above 0.001) were also detected in blood, suggesting blood repertoires may reflect thyroid immune responses. A 13 V-J signature model separated ophthalmopathy from stable hyperthyroidism, with roughly 88% sensitivity and just under 84% specificity in cross-validation and 80%/75% in testing. During validation, the model predicted progression to ophthalmopathy a median of roughly 7.1 months ahead of onset, with roughly 65% sensitivity and about 75% specificity.

This clonotype was counted at least ten times. Its antigen is not yet known. Base qualities are missing; no much larger clone stands one base away. In the ophthalmopathy patients, disease was moderately to severely active, with a Clinical Activity Score of 3 or more, a NOSPECS grade of 4 or more, and a duration of less than 3 months. Exclusion was applied to patients with uncontrolled infections, other autoimmune diseases, pregnancy or lactation. Diagnoses relied on clinical symptoms, serum thyroxine and TRAb, thyroid ultrasound and orbital computed tomography. PBMCs were isolated from 8 to 10 ml of fresh peripheral blood by Ficoll-Paque density gradient centrifugation. Total RNA was extracted using Trizol reagent, and RNA quality was assessed on an Agilent 2100 Bioanalyzer. CDR1 is given as MNHNS and CDR2 as SASEGT, both from the germline V gene. CDR3 length: 16 amino acids, cysteine to phenylalanine. The sequence is cut down to CDR3 DNA, 48 bases in frame from base 1. From V the trimming removes 5 bases and from J it removes 2 bases, while the gene matches leave 7 bases of the junction unaccounted for.

This chain joins TRBV6-1 to TRBJ2-2, with 8 bases in between that match TRBD2. This receptor was taken from a woman in her late teens or twenties with Graves' ophthalmopathy. The sample comprised blood. CDR3 loop: CASSSPAGANTGELFF. The sequenced DNA: TGTGCCAGCAGTTCCCCAGCGGGGGCAAACACCGGGGAGCTGTTTTTT.